This T cell receptor (beta chain) was observed in a study of T cell responses to AZD1222 COVID-19 vaccine. The overall study: Whether given at about 4 or about 12 weeks, second doses were pooled.

Comments on this clone: Its target is unknown.

Study results and limitations: Mostly white British, mostly female donors; authors suggested clonal diversity may be underestimated. Targeting of unmutated variant regions was reportedly seen in nearly half of spike-specific TCRs. Seropositive at baseline were only a handful of AZD1222 recipients.

The assay was immunoSEQ multiplex PCR, and TCRdb's table has in-frame clones only and misses some. The data contain approximately 190,000 clones, 90% to 95% of them singletons. Trimming cost V 3 bases and J 11 bases, with 8 bases left between them. CDR3 length equals 10 residues. Germline CDR1 reads SGHTS; CDR2 reads YDEGEE. The source is an adult in good health. Here the sequenced sample was peripheral blood, taken on day 0 of AZD1222 vaccination. This chain uses TRBV5-8 with TRBJ2-5, with no clear D. The CDR3, as DNA: TGTGCCAGCAGCTCGATAGTTCAGTACTTC. Amino acid sequence: CASSSIVQYF.